The 23 T cell receptor beta chains below all came from one sample that was sequenced in a study of T cells after posttransplantation cyclophosphamide. Repertoires were generated with immunoSEQ multiplex PCR, while TCRdb's copy carries only in-frame clones and drops some. There are tens of thousands of clones in the sample; about 86% occur only once, and over 2.5% lies in the top ten. Material: PBMCs. All receptors derive from a man aged 25 to 40 with a blood cancer, CMV-positive, and with a related stem cell donor.

The rearrangement links TRBV5-1 to TRBJ2-1; tentative D call: TRBD2 (6 bases). Germline assignment: CDR1 SGHRS and CDR2 YFSETQ. V shed 0 bases and J shed 0 bases, with 7 bases lying between them. The CDR3 covers 15 residues. The CDR3 reads CASSLVGGSYNEQFF. The DNA for the CDR3 is TGCGCCAGCAGCTTGGTGGGGGGCTCCTACAATGAGCAGTTCTTC.

This clone was seen a few times. V gene TRBV6-1 combines with J gene TRBJ2-7; 9 nucleotides agree with TRBD2. J lost 5 bases, V lost 6 bases, and 5 bases had no gene match. Germline V gives CDR1 MNHNS, CDR2 SASEGT. The CDR3 is 13 amino acids. As DNA, the CDR3 is TGTGCCAGCAGGGATAGCGGGAGCCACGAGCAGTACTTC. Amino acids: CASRDSGSHEQYF.

The CDR3 here is CAWSFRGILSGNTIYF. The CDR3 region has the DNA TGTGCCTGGAGTTTCAGGGGGATACTCTCTGGAAACACCATATATTTT. The gene calls are TRBV30 and TRBJ1-3; 7 bases are a match to TRBD1. J gave up 0 bases and V 2 bases, and 7 bases lay outside the gene matches. The germline V gene has CDR1 GTSNPN and CDR2 SVGIG (reference sequence). This CDR3 comprises 16 residues.

V gene TRBV18 combines with J gene TRBJ1-2, with 7 bases that match TRBD1. Germline loops: CDR1 KGHSH, CDR2 LQKENI. CDR3 length equals 14 residues. V lost 6 bases and J lost 3; bases outside the gene matches: 7. CDR3 region: CASSLNQGDYGYTF. The CDR3 DNA reads as TGTGCCAGCTCCCTAAATCAGGGGGACTATGGCTACACCTTC.

The chain links TRBV27 to TRBJ2-5; tentative D call: TRBD2 (7 bases). Germline CDR1 MNHEY, CDR2 SMNVEV (reference sequence). Trimming pared 3 bases from V and 5 bases from J, leaving 16 bases between. CDR3 size: 15 residues. The CDR3, as DNA: TGTGCCAGCAGTTTTCGAAAGAGGGGGGGGGAGACCCAGTACTTC. Its translation is CASSFRKRGGETQYF.

The rearrangement uses TRBV4-2 and TRBJ2-3; 7 bases are shared with TRBD2. J was trimmed by 5 bases and V by 2 bases; bases with no gene match: 7. Germline CDR1 is LGHNA and CDR2 is YNFKEQ. The CDR3 is 15 residues long. CDR3 residues: CASSQTGTKEDTQYF. In DNA, the CDR3 is TGTGCCAGCAGCCAAACCGGGACTAAGGAAGATACGCAGTATTTT.

The chain employs TRBV15 and TRBJ2-7; weak D call: TRBD1 (5 bases). This CDR3 is 14 amino acids long. Germline CDR1 and CDR2: LNHNV and YYDKDF (reference sequence). The ends were cut back, 0 bases at V and 3 bases at J, with 9 bases in the middle. CDR3 DNA: TGTGCCACCAGCAGAGACTCAGACAGCTACGAGCAGTACTTC. Its protein product is CATSRDSDSYEQYF. The full variable domain, rest sourced from reference TRBV15 and TRBJ2-7, is DAMVIQNPRYQVTQFGKPVTLSCSQTLNHNVMYWYQQKSSQAPKLLFHYYDKDFNNEADTPDNFQSRRPNTSFCFLDIRSPGLGDTAMYLCATSRDSDSYEQYFGPGTRLTVT.

The gene calls are TRBV19 and TRBJ1-1; 8 nucleotides agree with TRBD1. Germline V gives CDR1 LNHDA, CDR2 SQIVND (reference sequence). V was clipped by 5 bases and J by 4 bases; unmatched bases: 6. The CDR3 totals 14 residues. The CDR3 DNA sequence: TGTGCCAGTAGTCCAGGGGGCGCAGGCACTGAAGCTTTCTTT. It is translated as CASSPGGAGTEAFF.

The chain recombines TRBV4-2 with TRBJ2-1; 11 nucleotides line up with TRBD2. This CDR3 has 19 amino acids. Unmatched junction bases numbered 7, after V lost 0 bases and J lost 0 bases. The V gene's germline CDR1 is LGHNA and CDR2 YNFKEQ. The CDR3 region is CASSQDYYTSGSSYNEQFF. The DNA for the CDR3 is TGTGCCAGCAGCCAAGATTATTATACTAGCGGGAGCTCCTACAATGAGCAGTTCTTC.

V usage is TRBV5-1 and J usage is TRBJ2-5; possibly TRBD2 for D (6 bases). The germline V gene has CDR1 SGHRS and CDR2 YFSETQ. V was clipped by 4 bases and J by 11 bases, with 18 bases between them. The CDR3 spans 13 residues. The chain's CDR3 is CASSLAGRSGQYF. The CDR3 DNA follows: TGCGCCAGCAGCCTGGCCGGGCGGAGCGGGCAGTACTTC.

The chain carries TRBV6-5 and TRBJ1-6; 9 bases map to TRBD1. Germline CDR1 is MNHEY and CDR2 is SVGAGI. This CDR3 contains 16 residues. Trimming took 2 bases from V and 10 from J; bases not matched to a gene: 9. The CDR3: CASSYPRDRVGSPLHF. Here the CDR3 DNA reads TGTGCCAGCAGTTACCCCCGGGACAGGGTTGGGTCACCCCTCCACTTT.

This chain links TRBV7-3 with TRBJ1-1; 7 positions match TRBD1. CDR1 is SGHTA, CDR2 FQGTGA, per germline. Unmatched junction bases numbered 3, after V lost 5 bases and J lost 3 bases. The CDR3 runs to 13 residues. The CDR3 protein is CASSTGAHTEAFF. The CDR3 region has the DNA TGTGCCAGCAGCACAGGGGCCCACACTGAAGCTTTCTTT.

The chain employs TRBV15 and TRBJ1-2, with D possibly matching TRBD1 (5 bases). Germline loops: CDR1 LNHNV, CDR2 YYDKDF (reference sequence). Deletions cut 0 bases from V and 3 bases from J, with 8 bases between. This CDR3 region has 14 residues. CDR3 sequence (DNA): TGTGCCACCAGCAGAGAGGGGGGGGACTATGGCTACACCTTC. Translation gives CATSREGGDYGYTF. Supplemented by reference TRBV15 and TRBJ1-2, the full variable domain reads DAMVIQNPRYQVTQFGKPVTLSCSQTLNHNVMYWYQQKSSQAPKLLFHYYDKDFNNEADTPDNFQSRRPNTSFCFLDIRSPGLGDTAMYLCATSREGGDYGYTFGSGTRLTVV.

The chain has TRBV7-9 and TRBJ2-7; TRBD2 agrees at 9 bases. CDR3 length equals 18 residues. Germline V CDR1 and CDR2: SEHNR, FQNEAQ (reference sequence). The V gene end was trimmed by 5 bases and the J gene end by 3 bases; junction bases not matched to a gene: 17. The CDR3 protein is CASSPRWASGKTYYEQYF. The CDR3, as DNA: TGTGCCAGCAGCCCCCGATGGGCTAGCGGGAAGACCTACTACGAGCAGTACTTC.

The chain has TRBV7-9 and TRBJ2-1; 11 nucleotides line up with TRBD2. The CDR3 consists of 16 residues. Germline values: CDR1 SEHNR, CDR2 FQNEAQ (reference sequence). The V and J ends lost 4 bases and 4 bases, in that order; junction bases with no gene match: 6. The CDR3 DNA sequence: TGTGCCAGCAGCTCTACTAGCGGGGGCCGGTACAATGAGCAGTTCTTC. This encodes CASSSTSGGRYNEQFF.

By share, this clone ranks as medium-sized. The chain has TRBV2 and TRBJ1-1, with D maybe TRBD1 (5 bases). The germline V and J ends were trimmed by 5 bases and 9 bases, with 13 bases remaining between them. The CDR3 is made up of 12 amino acids. Germline lookup yields CDR1 SNHLY and CDR2 FYNNEI. CDR3 region: CASSSSGGKAFF. CDR3 DNA sequence: TGTGCCAGCAGTTCTAGCGGGGGGAAAGCTTTCTTT. Full variable domain (outside the CDR3, taken from reference TRBV2 and TRBJ1-1): EPEVTQTPSHQVTQMGQEVILRCVPISNHLYFYWYRQILGQKVEFLVSFYNNEISEKSEIFDDQFSVERPDGSNFTLKIRSTKLEDSAMYFCASSSSGGKAFFGQGTRLTVV.

The V call is TRBV19, the J call TRBJ2-2; 8 bases are shared with TRBD1. Germline loops: CDR1 LNHDA, CDR2 SQIVND (reference sequence). This CDR3 spans 14 amino acids. V shed 3 bases, J shed 6 bases, and the junction held 3 bases outside the gene matches. CDR3: CASSMDREAGELFF. The CDR3 nucleotides read TGTGCCAGTAGTATGGACAGGGAGGCCGGGGAGCTGTTTTTT.

This rearrangement joins TRBV28 to TRBJ1-1, with TRBD1 matching 10 bases. Germline V gene sequence: CDR1 MDHEN, CDR2 SYDVKM. The CDR3 is 14 amino acids. V lost 8 bases, J lost 6 bases, and 9 bases stayed unmatched. This CDR3 reads CASLEYGTGAEAFF. CDR3 DNA: TGTGCCAGCTTGGAGTACGGGACAGGGGCTGAAGCTTTCTTT. The full variable domain, its missing parts supplied by reference TRBV28 and TRBJ1-1, is DVKVTQSSRYLVKRTGEKVFLECVQDMDHENMFWYRQDPGLGLRLIYFSYDVKMKEKGDIPEGYSVSREKKERFSLILESASTNQTSMYLCASLEYGTGAEAFFGQGTRLTVV.

The chain combines TRBV7-9 with TRBJ1-2, with TRBD1 matching 8 bases. Trimming cost V 5 bases and J 4 bases; bases outside gene matches: 9. The CDR3 contains 15 residues. Per the germline V gene, CDR1 is SEHNR and CDR2 is FQNEAQ (reference sequence). CDR3 bases: TGTGCCAGCAGCGCAACAGGGGGGGAACTCTATGGCTACACCTTC. Protein: CASSATGGELYGYTF. Full variable domain (remainder filled in from reference TRBV7-9 and TRBJ1-2): DTGVSQNPRHKITKRGQNVTFRCDPISEHNRLYWYRQTLGQGPEFLTYFQNEAQLEKSRLLSDRFSAERPKGSFSTLEIQRTEQGDSAMYLCASSATGGELYGYTFGSGTRLTVV.

The rearrangement uses TRBV18 and TRBJ2-2; 9 nucleotides line up with TRBD2. The CDR3 is made up of 15 amino acids. Germline V gives CDR1 KGHSH, CDR2 LQKENI. J was trimmed by 7 bases and V by 8 bases; bases with no gene match: 11. CDR3 nucleotides: TGTGCCAGCCCAATTAGCGGGAGTAATCACGGGGAGCTGTTTTTT. It specifies CASPISGSNHGELFF.

The gene calls are TRBV4-2 and TRBJ2-3; 7 bases match TRBD2. The CDR3 consists of 18 residues. Trimming removed 7 bases from V and 1 base from J; junction bases left unmatched: 17. CDR1 is LGHNA, CDR2 YNFKEQ, per germline. CDR3 sequence reads: CASKNEGDVAGGTDTQYF. The CDR3 DNA sequence: TGTGCCAGCAAAAATGAAGGAGATGTCGCGGGAGGCACAGATACGCAGTATTTT.

The rearrangement uses TRBV11-2 and TRBJ1-1; no reliable D call. Trimming pared 3 bases from V and 10 bases from J, leaving 12 bases between. The germline V gene has CDR1 SGHAT and CDR2 FQNNGV. The CDR3 covers 12 residues. The CDR3 is CASSFSGKGAFF. Written as DNA, the CDR3 is TGTGCCAGCAGCTTTTCGGGAAAAGGAGCTTTCTTT. Combining the CDR3 with reference TRBV11-2 and TRBJ1-1 gives the whole variable domain EAGVAQSPRYKIIEKRQSVAFWCNPISGHATLYWYQQILGQGPKLLIQFQNNGVVDDSQLPKDRFSAERLKGVDSTLKIQPAKLEDSAVYLCASSFSGKGAFFGQGTRLTVV.

This chain links TRBV18 with TRBJ1-4; D gene ambiguous. CDR3 size: 15 residues. Trimming removed 4 bases at V and 0 bases at J, with 9 bases between. Germline lookup yields CDR1 KGHSH and CDR2 LQKENI. CDR3 DNA: TGTGCCAGCTCACAGCAACTTGCAACTAATGAAAAACTGTTTTTT. This translates into CASSQQLATNEKLFF.